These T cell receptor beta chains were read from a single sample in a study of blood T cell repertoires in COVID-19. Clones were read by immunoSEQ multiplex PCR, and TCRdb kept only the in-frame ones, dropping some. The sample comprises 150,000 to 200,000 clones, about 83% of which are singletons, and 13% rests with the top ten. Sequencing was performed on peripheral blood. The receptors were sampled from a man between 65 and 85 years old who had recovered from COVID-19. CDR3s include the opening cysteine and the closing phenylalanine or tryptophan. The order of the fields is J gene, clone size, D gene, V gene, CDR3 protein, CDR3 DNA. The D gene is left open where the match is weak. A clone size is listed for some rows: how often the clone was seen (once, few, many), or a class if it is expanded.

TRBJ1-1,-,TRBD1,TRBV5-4,CASSHRGGQMNTEAFF,TGTGCCAGCAGCCACAGGGGCGGTCAAATGAACACTGAAGCTTTCTTT
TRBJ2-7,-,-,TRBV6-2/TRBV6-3,CASSYGASLYEQYF,TGTGCCAGCAGTTACGGAGCATCACTCTACGAGCAGTACTTC
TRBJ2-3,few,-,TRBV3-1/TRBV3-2,CASSQDPSSTDTQYF,TGTGCCAGCAGCCAAGATCCTTCTAGCACAGATACGCAGTATTTT
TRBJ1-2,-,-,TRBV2,CASRLTGPHDYGYTF,TGTGCCAGCAGACTCACAGGGCCCCACGACTATGGCTACACCTTC
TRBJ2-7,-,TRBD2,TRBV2,CASSVRAGPFYEQYF,TGTGCCAGCAGTGTTAGAGCGGGGCCTTTCTACGAGCAGTACTTC
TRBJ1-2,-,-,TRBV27,CASSSLLGVRGYTF,TGTGCCAGCAGTTCCCTTCTAGGGGTAAGGGGCTACACCTTC
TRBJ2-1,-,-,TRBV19,CASSGRDWGDEQFF,TGTGCCAGTAGCGGGAGAGACTGGGGTGATGAGCAGTTCTTC
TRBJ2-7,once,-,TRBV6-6,CASSYSSEYEQYF,TGTGCCAGCAGTTACTCGAGTGAATACGAGCAGTACTTC
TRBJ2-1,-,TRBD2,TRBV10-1,CASSEPGLAGVNEQFF,TGCGCCAGCAGTGAACCCGGACTAGCGGGAGTGAATGAGCAGTTCTTC
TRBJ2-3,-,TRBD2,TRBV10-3,CAISIAGEDTQYF,TGTGCCATCAGCATAGCGGGAGAAGATACGCAGTATTTT
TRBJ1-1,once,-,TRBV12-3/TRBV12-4,CASSSFTEAFF,TGTGCCAGCAGTTCTTTTACTGAAGCTTTCTTT
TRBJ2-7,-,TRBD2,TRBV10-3,CAISELAGVSYEQYF,TGTGCCATCAGTGAACTAGCGGGTGTCTCCTACGAGCAGTACTTC
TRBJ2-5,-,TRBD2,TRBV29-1,CSVEVQRETQETQYF,TGCAGCGTTGAGGTCCAGCGGGAGACCCAAGAGACCCAGTACTTC
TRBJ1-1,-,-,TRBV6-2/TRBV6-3,CASSYFRDKFDTEAFF,TGTGCCAGCAGTTACTTTAGGGACAAATTTGACACTGAAGCTTTCTTT
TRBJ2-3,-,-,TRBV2,CASSIQGGTDTQYF,TGTGCCAGCAGCATACAGGGAGGCACAGATACGCAGTATTTT
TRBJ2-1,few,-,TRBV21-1,CASRGRDSLGYNEQFF,TGTGCCAGCAGAGGGCGGGATTCCCTGGGCTACAATGAGCAGTTCTTC
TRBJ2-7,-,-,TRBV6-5,CASSYGKPEEQYF,TGTGCCAGCAGTTACGGCAAGCCGGAGGAGCAGTACTTC
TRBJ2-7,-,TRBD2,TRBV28,CASRGGDEQYF,TGTGCCAGCAGGGGGGGGGACGAGCAGTACTTC
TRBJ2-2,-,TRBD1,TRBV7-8,CASSSLGTANTGELFF,TGTGCCAGCAGCTCACTTGGGACAGCTAACACCGGGGAGCTGTTTTTT
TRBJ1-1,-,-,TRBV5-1,CASSHGQNTEAFF,TGCGCCAGCAGCCATGGACAGAACACTGAAGCTTTCTTT
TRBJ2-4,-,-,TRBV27,CASSSEQALLAKNIQYF,TGTGCCAGCAGTTCAGAACAGGCTCTGCTAGCCAAAAACATTCAGTACTTC
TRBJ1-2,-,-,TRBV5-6,CASSLVGWDYGYTF,TGTGCCAGCAGCTTGGTGGGCTGGGACTATGGCTACACCTTC
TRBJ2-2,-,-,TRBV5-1,CASSLSSNTGELFF,TGCGCCAGCAGCTTGTCTAGTAACACCGGGGAGCTGTTTTTT
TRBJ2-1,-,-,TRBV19,CASSIGLARNEQFF,TGTGCCAGTAGTATAGGGCTAGCCAGGAATGAGCAGTTCTTC
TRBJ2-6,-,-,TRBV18,CASSPTVFPNSGANVLTF,TGTGCCAGCTCACCAACGGTGTTCCCAAACTCTGGGGCCAACGTCCTGACTTTC
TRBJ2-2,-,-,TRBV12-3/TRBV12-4,CASSLENTGELFF,TGTGCCAGCAGCCTAGAGAACACCGGGGAGCTGTTTTTT
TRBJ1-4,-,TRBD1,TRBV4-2,CASSPLGTGEGLDEKLFF,TGTGCCAGCAGCCCCCTTGGGACAGGGGAGGGTCTGGATGAAAAACTGTTTTTT
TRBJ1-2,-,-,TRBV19,CASSPTDRRAANYGYTF,TGTGCCAGTAGCCCAACCGATCGGAGGGCAGCAAACTATGGCTACACCTTC
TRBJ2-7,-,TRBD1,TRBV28,CASSGPGGNHYEQYF,TGTGCCAGCAGTGGGCCAGGGGGTAATCACTACGAGCAGTACTTC
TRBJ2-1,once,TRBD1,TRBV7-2,CASSSPGQPNEQFF,TGTGCCAGCAGCTCGCCGGGACAGCCGAATGAGCAGTTCTTC
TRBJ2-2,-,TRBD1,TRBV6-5,CASSYRTGLTGELFF,TGTGCCAGCAGTTACAGGACAGGGCTCACCGGGGAGCTGTTTTTT
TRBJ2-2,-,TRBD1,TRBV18,CASSRQGVNTGELFF,TGTGCCAGCTCAAGACAGGGGGTGAACACCGGGGAGCTGTTTTTT
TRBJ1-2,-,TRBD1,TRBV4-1,CASSQETGGNYGYTF,TGCGCCAGCAGCCAGGAGACAGGGGGTAACTATGGCTACACCTTC
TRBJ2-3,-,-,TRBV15,CATSRPTGSQYF,TGTGCCACCAGCAGGCCCACAGGGTCGCAGTATTTT
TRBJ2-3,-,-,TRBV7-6,CASSLGAGTSTDTQYF,TGTGCCAGCAGCTTAGGGGCCGGGACTAGCACAGATACGCAGTATTTT
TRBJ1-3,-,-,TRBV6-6,CASSYSNSGNTIYF,TGTGCCAGCAGTTACTCTAACTCTGGAAACACCATATATTTT
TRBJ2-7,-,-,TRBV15,CATSRDPQAPYEQYF,TGTGCCACCAGCAGAGATCCCCAGGCCCCCTACGAGCAGTACTTC